Below, 5 T cell receptor beta chains from the same sample are listed, as sequenced in a study of T-cell memory formation after mild COVID-19. TCRdb ran MiXCR on the 5' RACE reads and lists one entry per CDR3 protein. The sample records a few hundred thousand distinct CDR3 sequences, roughly 15% being singletons. The sample was PBMCs or a T cell subset sorted from them (not recorded which). These receptors all stem from a young man who had mild COVID-19 (a few samples of this study predate the infection). Cell type and time point are not known.

The chain carries TRBV7-2 and TRBJ2-5, with D tentatively TRBD2 (6 bases). V lost 5 bases and J lost 5, with 15 bases in between. This CDR3 has 14 amino acids. Germline V gene sequence: CDR1 SGHTA, CDR2 FQGNSA. CDR3 sequence reads: CASSGGLTQETQYF. CDR3 sequence (DNA): TGTGCCAGCAGCGGGGGACTGACCCAGGAGACCCAGTACTTC.

The gene calls are TRBV5-4 and TRBJ2-7, with D perhaps assigned TRBD1 or TRBD2 (5 bases each). Germline CDR1 reads SGHNT; CDR2 reads YYREEE (reference sequence). The CDR3 runs to 14 residues. V lost 2 bases, J lost 0 bases, and 9 bases lay in between. CDR3 coding DNA: TGTGCCAGCAGCTTCGGGGCAAGCTCCTACGAGCAGTACTTC. The encoded protein is CASSFGASSYEQYF.

The sample holds a few counts of this clonotype. The rearrangement links TRBV13 to TRBJ2-1; 8 bases map to TRBD1. CDR1 and CDR2 from the germline V gene are PRHDT and FYEKMQ (reference sequence). V was pared by 5 bases and J by 2 bases, with 5 bases of the junction left unmatched. The CDR3 length is 15 residues. Here the CDR3 DNA reads TGTGCCAGCAGCGCCGACAGGGGCCCCTACAATGAGCAGTTCTTC. Translating gives CASSADRGPYNEQFF.

This clonotype was observed a few times. The chain links TRBV4-1 to TRBJ2-3; TRBD2 might be the D (6 bases). Germline V CDR1 and CDR2: MGHRA, YSYEKL. Trimming pared 4 bases from V and 2 bases from J, leaving 16 bases between. CDR3 length equals 16 residues. Here the CDR3 reads CASSLLAGGTTDTQYF. The CDR3 coding sequence is TGCGCCAGCAGCCTACTAGCTGGGGGGACCACAGATACGCAGTATTTT.

J is TRBJ2-1 and V is TRBV9; TRBD2 might be the D (7 bases). V was pared by 6 bases and J by 5 bases, with 18 bases between. Per germline, CDR1 SGDLS and CDR2 YYNGEE. The CDR3 covers 15 residues. CDR3 bases: TGTGCCAGCACCAAGGGGGGGGGCCACCACAATGAGCAGTTCTTC. Residues: CASTKGGGHHNEQFF. The variable domain in full, completed from reference TRBV9 and TRBJ2-1, reads DSGVTQTPKHLITATGQRVTLRCSPRSGDLSVYWYQQSLDQGLQFLIQYYNGEERAKGNILERFSAQQFPDLHSELNLSSLELGDSALYFCASTKGGGHHNEQFFGPGTRLTVL.